The 26 T cell receptor beta chains listed next were all sequenced from one sample in a study of T cell repertoires in cytomegalovirus infection. TCRdb re-analysed the reads in MiXCR, keeping a single row per CDR3 protein. This table holds 310,000 or so distinct CDR3 sequences, about 17% found once. The sample taken for sequencing was PBMCs. These receptors came from a human donor in good health (CMV status not recorded). Some clones in this sample may be carry-over from other donors' samples.

V usage is TRBV6-6 and J usage is TRBJ2-1, with 7 bases fitting TRBD1. This CDR3 has 14 amino acids. V was pared by 0 bases and J by 8 bases, with 4 bases of the junction left unmatched. Looked up from germline, CDR1 is MNHNY and CDR2 is SVGAGI (reference sequence). CDR3 nucleotides: TGTGCCAGCAGTTACTCGACAGGGAACCATGAGCAGTTCTTC. This translates into CASSYSTGNHEQFF.

In its sample, this clonotype was seen many times. V and J are TRBV7-2 and TRBJ2-7; 7 nucleotides agree with TRBD1. Germline V CDR1 and CDR2: SGHTA, FQGNSA. The trim removed 5 bases at V and 0 bases at J, leaving 4 bases unmatched. The CDR3 sequence is 14 residues long. CDR3 protein: CASSPDRDSYEQYF. The CDR3 coding sequence is TGTGCCAGCAGCCCCGACAGGGACTCCTACGAGCAGTACTTC. Complete variable domain (other parts from reference TRBV7-2 and TRBJ2-7): GAGVSQSPSNKVTEKGKDVELRCDPISGHTALYWYRQSLGQGLEFLIYFQGNSAPDKSGLPSDRFSAERTGGSVSTLTIQRTQQEDSAVYLCASSPDRDSYEQYFGPGTRLTVT.

About this clonotype itself: This may stem from a read error, because a much larger clone lies one nucleotide away. Because the CDR3 is missing its conserved closing phenylalanine or tryptophan, this is likely a read error. This chain joins TRBV19 and TRBJ1-6; 8 nucleotides line up with TRBD1. CDR3 length equals 15 residues. Looked up from germline, CDR1 is LNHDA and CDR2 is SQIVND (reference sequence). Trimming at V came to 5 bases and at J to 7 bases, leaving 7 bases not matched to a gene. The CDR3 nucleotides are TGTGCCAGTAGTCGCCGGGACAGGACCAATTCACCCCTCCACTCT. This translates into CASSRRDRTNSPLHS.

This clonotype has at least ten counts. The chain recombines TRBV12-3 or TRBV12-4 with TRBJ2-3; D might be TRBD1 (5 bases). V was clipped by 5 bases and J by 2 bases, with 8 bases between them. This CDR3 region has 13 residues. The CDR3 is CASSARVTDTQYF. In nucleotides, the CDR3 is TGTGCCAGCAGTGCCAGGGTCACAGATACGCAGTATTTT.

V is TRBV5-4 and J is TRBJ1-2; D remains unclear. Germline V gives CDR1 SGHNT, CDR2 YYREEE (reference sequence). The CDR3 runs to 14 residues. The ends were cut back, 0 bases at V and 7 bases at J, with 13 bases in the middle. CDR3 coding DNA: TGTGCCAGCAGCTTGGTCCGCTGGGAGCGTGGCTACACCTTC. Translated, it gives CASSLVRWERGYTF.

This clonotype was observed many times. The chain joins TRBV7-2 to TRBJ2-3; 13 positions match TRBD2. Germline-derived CDR1 and CDR2 are SGHTA and FQGNSA. The CDR3 consists of 18 residues. J gave up 4 bases and V 2 bases, and 9 bases lay outside the gene matches. CDR3 region: CASSLRLAGGPVPDTQYF. CDR3 nucleotides: TGTGCCAGCAGCTTACGACTAGCGGGGGGCCCGGTGCCAGATACGCAGTATTTT.

This clonotype was detected a few times. J is TRBJ2-3 and V is TRBV12-3 or TRBV12-4; a possible D gene is TRBD2 (7 bases). The CDR3 length is 13 residues. The V gene lost 6 bases and the J gene lost 2 bases, with 9 bases spanning the gap. Written as DNA, the CDR3 is TGTGCCAGCAGGGGGGGGGCCACAGATACGCAGTATTTT. Translated: CASRGGATDTQYF.

Only a few counts were recorded for this clonotype. The J gene is TRBJ1-5, the V gene TRBV6-2 or TRBV6-3; D might be TRBD1 (6 bases). This CDR3 is 14 amino acids long. The germline V gene has CDR1 MNHEY and CDR2 SVGEGT. Between the trimmed V and J ends, which lost 7 bases and 3 bases, there was a span of 13 bases. The CDR3 here is CASTRQASNQPQHF. Here the CDR3 DNA reads TGTGCCAGCACCCGACAGGCCTCCAATCAGCCCCAGCATTTT.

This clonotype has ten or more counts. The chain is built from TRBV7-2 and TRBJ2-7; 8 bases agree with TRBD1. Trimming took 5 bases from V and 5 from J; bases not matched to a gene: 11. The CDR3 sequence is 15 residues long. The V gene's germline CDR1 is SGHTA and CDR2 FQGNSA. This CDR3 is CASSDRDRSDHEQYF. The DNA of the CDR3 is TGTGCCAGCAGCGACCGGGACAGGAGCGACCACGAGCAGTACTTC.

The DNA for the CDR3 is TGTGCCAGCAGCTTCGCGGACTTCACTGAAGCTTTCTTT. Translation gives CASSFADFTEAFF. The chain uses TRBV7-9 and TRBJ1-1; D unresolved. Between the trimmed V and J ends, which lost 3 bases and 4 bases, there was a span of 9 bases. Germline V gives CDR1 SEHNR, CDR2 FQNEAQ (reference sequence). The CDR3 spans 13 residues.

This clonotype has a count of ten or more. The rearrangement joins TRBV7-2 to TRBJ2-1; 8 nucleotides align to TRBD1. CDR1 and CDR2 (germline): SGHTA, FQGNSA. The trim removed 3 bases at V and 3 bases at J, leaving 1 base unmatched. The CDR3 spans 14 residues. The CDR3 bases are TGTGCCAGCAGCTTCGGACAGGGCTACAATGAGCAGTTCTTC. Residues: CASSFGQGYNEQFF.

The genes are TRBV7-2 and TRBJ1-2; tentative D call: TRBD1 (5 bases). CDR3 length equals 17 residues. CDR1 is SGHTA and CDR2 is FQGNSA in the germline V gene. V dropped 1 base and J dropped 6 bases, with 21 bases sitting between them. CDR3 coding DNA: TGTGCCAGCAGCTTAGTCCAACAGGACATAGGGAATCATGGCTACACCTTC. This encodes CASSLVQQDIGNHGYTF.

This clonotype was seen only a few times. The chain uses TRBV7-6 and TRBJ2-1; D unresolved. Germline V gene sequence: CDR1 SGHVS, CDR2 FNYEAQ. This CDR3 spans 12 amino acids. V shed 3 bases and J shed 7 bases, with 7 bases lying between them. The CDR3 nucleotides are TGTGCCAGCAGCTTGGATCGTAATGAGCAGTTCTTC. Translation: CASSLDRNEQFF. Together with reference TRBV7-6 and TRBJ2-1, the CDR3 gives the full variable domain: GAGVSQSPRYKVTKRGQDVALRCDPISGHVSLYWYRQALGQGPEFLTYFNYEAQQDKSGLPNDRFSAERPEGSISTLTIQRTEQRDSAMYRCASSLDRNEQFFGPGTRLTVL.

Many counts were recorded for this clonotype. The rearrangement joins TRBV28 to TRBJ2-2, with D possibly being TRBD2 (6 bases). Trimming pared 3 bases from V and 4 bases from J, leaving 12 bases between. CDR1 is MDHEN and CDR2 is SYDVKM in the germline V gene. This CDR3 comprises 15 residues. CDR3 DNA sequence: TGTGCCAGCAGTTTTGCGGGAAGGGGCACCGGGGAGCTGTTTTTT. It translates to CASSFAGRGTGELFF.

This clonotype occurred a few times. This chain connects TRBV5-1 to TRBJ2-7; 10 nucleotides agree with TRBD1. The CDR3 length is 14 residues. Germline loops: CDR1 SGHRS, CDR2 YFSETQ. The V and J ends lost 0 bases and 7 bases, in that order; junction bases with no gene match: 4. The CDR3 loop is CASSLGDRGIEQYF. Here the CDR3 DNA reads TGCGCCAGCAGCTTGGGGGACAGGGGTATTGAGCAGTACTTC.

This clonotype was recorded a few times. The chain is built from TRBV6-2 or TRBV6-3 and TRBJ2-4; D is uncertain. In germline, CDR1 is MNHEY, CDR2 SVGEGT. The CDR3 totals 13 residues. The V gene lost 6 bases and the J gene lost 5 bases, with 11 bases spanning the gap. In DNA, the CDR3 is TGTGCCAGCAGCTGGGGAAACGAAAACATTCAGTACTTC. Translation gives CASSWGNENIQYF.

This clonotype was detected a few times. The CDR3 sequence: CASSFRLAGGADTQYF. CDR3 DNA sequence: TGTGCCAGCAGCTTTAGACTAGCGGGGGGGGCAGATACGCAGTATTTT. The V and J genes are TRBV5-4 and TRBJ2-3; TRBD2 matches 14 bases. CDR1 is SGHNT, CDR2 YYREEE, per germline (reference sequence). CDR3 length: 16 residues. Unmatched junction bases numbered 3, after V lost 2 bases and J lost 4 bases.

The sample holds many counts of this clonotype. The chain combines TRBV12-3 or TRBV12-4 with TRBJ1-1; D gene ambiguous. This CDR3 is 13 amino acids long. Trimming took 3 bases from V and 8 from J, leaving 13 bases between them. Here the CDR3 reads CASSFGRRTEAFF. CDR3 DNA: TGTGCCAGCAGTTTTGGAAGGCGAACAGAAGCTTTCTTT.

This clonotype was counted only a few times. A much bigger clone sits one base away, suggesting this may be a read error. The gene calls are TRBV12-3 or TRBV12-4 and TRBJ1-5, with 7 bases fitting TRBD1. The V and J ends lost 4 bases and 4 bases, in that order; junction bases with no gene match: 4. CDR3 length equals 14 residues. The chain's CDR3 is CASSWGQPNQPQHF. The CDR3 nucleotides are TGTGCCAGCAGTTGGGGACAGCCAAATCAGCCCCAGCATTTT.

The chain uses TRBV10-3 and TRBJ2-7; TRBD2 matches 10 bases. There are 15 residues in the CDR3. Trimming took 4 bases from V and 3 from J; bases not matched to a gene: 6. Germline assignment: CDR1 ENHRY and CDR2 SYGVKD. This CDR3 is CAISGSGGAFYEQYF. In nucleotides, the CDR3 is TGTGCCATCAGTGGGAGCGGGGGGGCCTTCTACGAGCAGTACTTC.

The chain combines TRBV9 with TRBJ1-1; D perhaps matches TRBD1 (6 bases). CDR3 size: 16 residues. V gave up 2 bases and J gave up 1 base, with 15 bases separating them. Per germline, CDR1 SGDLS and CDR2 YYNGEE. CDR3: CASSVRGDRSNTEAFF. The DNA for the CDR3 is TGTGCCAGCAGCGTCAGGGGCGATCGCTCGAACACTGAAGCTTTCTTT. Combining the CDR3 with reference TRBV9 and TRBJ1-1 gives the whole variable domain DSGVTQTPKHLITATGQRVTLRCSPRSGDLSVYWYQQSLDQGLQFLIQYYNGEERAKGNILERFSAQQFPDLHSELNLSSLELGDSALYFCASSVRGDRSNTEAFFGQGTRLTVV.

This chain connects TRBV2 to TRBJ1-1; 7 bases match TRBD1. From germline, CDR1 is SNHLY and CDR2 FYNNEI. There are 13 residues in the CDR3. Trimming removed 9 bases from V and 5 bases from J; junction bases left unmatched: 9. CDR3 sequence reads: CASHRGEETEAFF. The CDR3 DNA reads TGTGCCAGTCACAGGGGAGAAGAGACTGAAGCTTTCTTT.

In this sample, this clonotype turned up many times. The chain recombines TRBV19 with TRBJ2-5, with D unresolved. The CDR3 length is 16 residues. CDR1 and CDR2 from the germline V gene are LNHDA and SQIVND (reference sequence). Between the trimmed V and J ends, which lost 4 bases and 3 bases, there was a span of 18 bases. The CDR3 DNA is TGTGCCAGTAGTAAGGGATACACGGCCGAGGAAGAGACCCAGTACTTC. Translated: CASSKGYTAEEETQYF.

This clonotype was seen at least ten times. CDR3 DNA: TGTGCCAGCAGCCAAGGACAGGGCTACTCTGGAAACACCATATATTTT. Encoded protein: CASSQGQGYSGNTIYF. V gene TRBV7-2 combines with J gene TRBJ1-3; 8 bases are shared with TRBD1. The CDR3 is 16 amino acids. Germline CDR1 reads SGHTA; CDR2 reads FQGNSA. Trimming took 5 bases from V and 0 from J; bases not matched to a gene: 6.

Note on this clonotype: It may be a read error: a sequence one base away is much more abundant. This chain joins TRBV7-2 and TRBJ1-4, with D perhaps TRBD1 (5 bases). The CDR3 is made up of 13 amino acids. The germline gives CDR1 SGHTA, CDR2 FQGNSA. Trimming took 6 bases from V and 11 from J, leaving 16 bases between them. The CDR3 nucleotides are TGTGCCAGCAGTCCCCCGGGGGGTCAGAAACTGTTTTTT. This codes for CASSPPGGQKLFF.

This clonotype was found a few times. Here the CDR3 DNA reads TGCAGTGCTATACGAGGTGGGGGAAGCACAGATACGCAGTATTTT. Residues: CSAIRGGGSTDTQYF. V is TRBV20-1 and J is TRBJ2-3; the D call may be TRBD1 or TRBD2 (5 bases each). Per germline, CDR1 DFQATT and CDR2 SNEGSKA (reference sequence). This CDR3 has 15 amino acids. V shed 4 bases and J shed 0 bases, with 14 bases lying between them.